These 20 T cell receptor beta chains were sequenced from one sample in a study of T-cell reconstitution after alpha-beta-depleted transplantation in children. Construction of the TCRbeta library involved unique molecular identifiers. MiXCR was run by TCRdb on the PCR reads, yielding one entry per CDR3 protein. The sample holds some 640,000 distinct CDR3 sequences, around 16% seen once. The input for sequencing was PBMCs from the stem cell graft donor, taken from the stem cell graft. All receptors come from a human donor who donated a stem cell graft to a child with acute myeloid leukemia.

The gene calls are TRBV10-2 and TRBJ2-1; D may be TRBD2 (6 bases). Between the trimmed V and J ends, which lost 1 base and 0 bases, there was a span of 13 bases. The germline V gene has CDR1 WSHSY and CDR2 SAAADI. The CDR3 has 17 residues. CDR3 coding DNA: TGCGCCAGCAGTGAGTTCCGGGCGGGGTCCTCCTACAATGAGCAGTTCTTC. Translating it yields CASSEFRAGSSYNEQFF.

This clonotype was seen ten or more times. V and J are TRBV5-6 and TRBJ1-1; D possibly corresponds to TRBD1 (5 bases). Trimming took 7 bases from V and 6 from J, leaving 16 bases between them. The length of the CDR3 is 13 residues. The germline V gene has CDR1 SGHDT and CDR2 YYEEEE. The CDR3 DNA sequence: TGTGCCAGCCGCAACCAGGGTGTGGCTGAAGCTTTCTTT. Translation: CASRNQGVAEAFF.

This clonotype was recorded many times. V usage is TRBV20-1 and J usage is TRBJ2-5, with 12 bases that match TRBD1. This CDR3 is built from 16 residues. CDR1 is DFQATT, CDR2 SNEGSKA, per germline (reference sequence). J was trimmed by 5 bases and V by 0 bases; bases with no gene match: 7. The CDR3 spells CSARDGTGGATETQYF. The CDR3 DNA reads TGCAGTGCTAGAGATGGGACAGGGGGCGCGACGGAGACCCAGTACTTC.

The gene calls are TRBV7-2 and TRBJ1-3; TRBD1 is a possible D gene (6 bases). There are 15 residues in the CDR3. Germline V CDR1 and CDR2: SGHTA, FQGNSA. Trimming shortened V by 5 bases and J by 0 bases, and 11 bases separated the two germline ends. The CDR3 bases are TGTGCCAGCAGCCGGAGGGGGATCTCTGGAAACACCATATATTTT. It encodes CASSRRGISGNTIYF.

Only a few counts were recorded for this clonotype. V is TRBV9 and J is TRBJ2-1; 9 bases agree with TRBD2. Germline trimming cut 4 bases from V and 4 bases from J; bases unmatched to any gene: 6. The CDR3 is made up of 15 amino acids. Germline V lookup: CDR1 SGDLS, CDR2 YYNGEE. CDR3: CASSQAGGGYNEQFF. The CDR3 bases are TGTGCCAGCAGCCAAGCGGGGGGCGGTTACAATGAGCAGTTCTTC.

The V call is TRBV21-1, the J call TRBJ2-5; TRBD1, the table's D call, lacks a check against the DNA. TRBV21-1 is marked as a pseudogene. This CDR3 is built from 15 residues. CDR3 residues: CASSKKGQGRETQYF. CDR3 in DNA: TGTGCCAGCAGCAAAAAAGGACAGGGAAGGGAGACCCAGTACTTC.

This rearrangement joins TRBV6-4 to TRBJ1-5; 12 bases agree with TRBD1. V lost 5 bases and J lost 4; bases outside the gene matches: 15. CDR3 length: 19 amino acids. Germline V gives CDR1 MRHNA, CDR2 SNTAGT. CDR3: CASSPRGTGGAGRNQPQHF. In DNA form, the CDR3 reads TGTGCCAGCAGTCCACGAGGGACAGGGGGCGCAGGACGGAATCAGCCCCAGCATTTT.

This chain uses TRBV9 with TRBJ1-6; the D is unclear. CDR3 length equals 13 residues. V dropped 0 bases and J dropped 7 bases, with 5 bases sitting between them. Per the germline V gene, CDR1 is SGDLS and CDR2 is YYNGEE. The CDR3 protein is CASSVGGNSPLHF. The DNA of the CDR3 is TGTGCCAGCAGCGTAGGCGGCAATTCACCCCTCCACTTT.

The chain has TRBV28 and TRBJ2-7; 7 positions match TRBD2. After removal of 4 bases from V and 3 bases from J, the junction contained 3 bases not matched to a gene. Germline lookup yields CDR1 MDHEN and CDR2 SYDVKM. The CDR3 extends over 13 amino acids. The CDR3 nucleotides read TGTGCCAGCAGTTCCGGGACTAACTACGAGCAGTACGTC. Amino acids: CASSSGTNYEQYV.

J is TRBJ2-5 and V is TRBV28; 8 nucleotides agree with TRBD1. The V gene's germline CDR1 is MDHEN and CDR2 SYDVKM. V was pared by 4 bases and J by 1 base, with 5 bases of the junction left unmatched. The length of the CDR3 is 15 residues. The CDR3 DNA is TGTGCCAGCAGTTGGGGACAGGAAAGCCAAGAGACCCAGTACTTC. Translation gives CASSWGQESQETQYF.

The chain combines TRBV6-2 or TRBV6-3 with TRBJ2-3; 9 bases are a match to TRBD2. The germline CDR1 and CDR2 sequences are MNHEY and SVGEGT. V trimming: 4 bases; J trimming: 4 bases; junction bases outside the gene matches: 12. The CDR3 has 17 residues. This CDR3 reads CASSLARASGDSDTQYF. For the CDR3, the DNA is TGTGCCAGCAGTTTGGCGAGAGCTAGCGGGGACTCAGATACGCAGTATTTT.

This clonotype was recorded many times. The CDR3 is CASRSDRGKETQYF. The CDR3 DNA is TGTGCCAGCAGGTCGGACAGAGGAAAAGAGACCCAGTACTTC. V is TRBV12-3 or TRBV12-4 and J is TRBJ2-5, with D perhaps TRBD1 (6 bases). This CDR3 spans 14 amino acids. The V end lost 6 bases, the J end lost 3 bases, and 14 bases lay between the germline ends.

The sample holds many counts of this clonotype. The CDR3 spells CSAVADYDTQYF. Here the CDR3 DNA reads TGCAGTGCTGTAGCGGATTACGATACGCAGTATTTT. V gene TRBV20-1 combines with J gene TRBJ2-3; D may be TRBD2 (6 bases). The CDR3 is 12 residues long. V lost 5 bases to trimming and J lost 6 bases, with 12 bases between them. Looked up from germline, CDR1 is DFQATT and CDR2 is SNEGSKA (reference sequence).

This clonotype was seen more than once but under ten times. This chain connects TRBV7-2 to TRBJ2-3, with D perhaps matching TRBD2 (5 bases). The CDR3 spans 16 residues. Trimming removed 4 bases at V and 1 base at J, with 15 bases between. Germline loops: CDR1 SGHTA, CDR2 FQGNSA. CDR3 region: CASSSGFVSGTDTQYF. CDR3 in DNA: TGTGCCAGCAGCTCCGGCTTCGTTAGCGGCACAGATACGCAGTATTTT. The full variable domain, rest sourced from reference TRBV7-2 and TRBJ2-3, is GAGVSQSPSNKVTEKGKDVELRCDPISGHTALYWYRQSLGQGLEFLIYFQGNSAPDKSGLPSDRFSAERTGGSVSTLTIQRTQQEDSAVYLCASSSGFVSGTDTQYFGPGTRLTVL.

The rearrangement joins TRBV12-3 or TRBV12-4 to TRBJ2-3, with D unresolved. The germline V and J ends were trimmed by 5 bases and 3 bases, with 9 bases remaining between them. The CDR3 consists of 13 residues. The CDR3 bases are TGTGCCAGCAGTCCCCCCCGAACAGATACGCAGTATTTT. It yields the protein CASSPPRTDTQYF.

This clonotype was seen a few times. As DNA, the CDR3 is TGTGCCAGCAGTTACTCAAGTTCGGGACTAGCGGGGGACAATGAGCAGTTCTTC. Its protein is CASSYSSSGLAGDNEQFF. The chain combines TRBV6-5 with TRBJ2-1; 14 bases line up with TRBD2. The CDR3 length is 18 residues. With 0 bases clipped from V and 5 bases from J, the junction kept 6 bases outside the gene matches. From germline, CDR1 is MNHEY and CDR2 SVGAGI.

This clonotype was picked up many times. The chain employs TRBV20-1 and TRBJ2-1; TRBD1 agrees at 10 bases. V was clipped by 5 bases and J by 7 bases; unmatched bases: 14. Germline CDR1 and CDR2: DFQATT and SNEGSKA (reference sequence). The CDR3 extends over 16 amino acids. The CDR3 spells CSAGSQGQGRRNEQFF. The CDR3 coding sequence is TGCAGTGCTGGCTCCCAGGGACAGGGGAGGAGAAATGAGCAGTTCTTC.

This clonotype was counted many times. At one boundary the junction diverges from the germline segment, which might be a read error. The CDR3 nucleotides read TGTGCCAGCAGCTCTGGACAGGGATCCTACGAGCAGTACTTC. It yields the protein CASSSGQGSYEQYF. This chain uses TRBV5-1 with TRBJ2-7; 8 bases match TRBD1. This CDR3 is 14 amino acids long. Looked up from germline, CDR1 is SGHRS and CDR2 is YFSETQ.

This clonotype was observed a handful of times. The chain carries TRBV28 and TRBJ2-3; maybe TRBD2 (7 bases). V dropped 8 bases and J dropped 3 bases, with 12 bases sitting between them. The CDR3 length is 13 residues. Germline CDR1 and CDR2: MDHEN and SYDVKM. For the CDR3, the DNA is TGTGCCAGCGGGGGGGCGGTAACAGATACGCAGTATTTT. Translated, it gives CASGGAVTDTQYF.

The genes are TRBV15 and TRBJ1-4; D might be TRBD1 (6 bases). The V gene lost 1 base and the J gene lost 8 bases, with 14 bases spanning the gap. Germline V lookup: CDR1 LNHNV, CDR2 YYDKDF (reference sequence). The CDR3 has 15 residues. The CDR3 DNA reads as TGTGCCACCAGCAGAGGGGGAACAGGGTACGAAAAACTGTTTTTT. It specifies CATSRGGTGYEKLFF.